This TCR beta chain came from a study of blood T cell repertoires in COVID-19. Study context: Samples came from the United States, Italy and Spain, spanning acute and convalescent COVID-19. T cells, B-cell-depleted T cells, or PBMCs provided the cDNA or gDNA that served as material.

The V gene lost 7 bases and the J gene lost 2 bases, with 15 bases spanning the gap. The CDR3 runs to 15 residues. Germline assignment: CDR1 MDHEN and CDR2 SYDVKM. Original data processing: Scientists estimated how many nucleated cells there were by amplifying reference gene primers. Assay: immunoSEQ multiplex PCR; the TCRdb copy retains only in-frame clones and omits some. The DNA gave D and trimming, while V, J and clone size come from that table. The data show about 190,000 clones, 70% to 80% seen once. This clone was picked up one time. The chain has TRBV28 and TRBJ1-3; perhaps TRBD1 as D (5 bases). The receptor comes from a middle-aged man who had recovered from COVID-19. Sequencing was done on a sample of peripheral blood. CDR3 loop: CASTPRGGAGNTIYF. The CDR3 coding sequence is TGTGCCAGCACCCCGCGGGGGGGAGCTGGAAACACCATATATTTT.